These 14 T cell receptor beta chains were sequenced from one sample in a study of identifying expanded T cells in peripheral blood. Using immunoSEQ multiplex PCR, the repertoire was profiled, and TCRdb retains in-frame clones only, with some absent. Of about 63,000 clones listed, approximately 80% are singletons. Material: blood. The receptors originated from a person aged 18 to 70 in good health.

The V gene is TRBV11-2, the J gene TRBJ2-5; 13 bases fit TRBD2. This CDR3 is 18 amino acids long. V dropped 5 bases and J dropped 1; count of bases not matched to a gene: 10. CDR1 SGHAT and CDR2 FQNNGV come from the germline V gene. CDR3 in amino acids: CASSQTRLAGGGQETQYF. The CDR3 DNA follows: TGTGCCAGCAGCCAAACCCGACTAGCGGGAGGAGGCCAAGAGACCCAGTACTTC. The full variable domain, completed using reference TRBV11-2 and TRBJ2-5, is EAGVAQSPRYKIIEKRQSVAFWCNPISGHATLYWYQQILGQGPKLLIQFQNNGVVDDSQLPKDRFSAERLKGVDSTLKIQPAKLEDSAVYLCASSQTRLAGGGQETQYFGPGTRLLVL.

With regard to this clone: The germline gene is not matched at one end of the junction; a read error may be the cause. The chain links TRBV7-9 to TRBJ1-1; 11 positions agree with TRBD1. The CDR3 has 13 amino acids. Looked up from germline, CDR1 is SEHNR and CDR2 is FQNEAQ (reference sequence). The CDR3 region is CASSLGQGAESFF. The CDR3 region has the DNA TGTGCCAGCAGCCTAGGACAGGGGGCTGAATCTTTCTTT.

The chain has TRBV11-3 and TRBJ1-5; D is undetermined. The CDR3 has 13 amino acids. Trimming cost V 1 base and J 6 bases, with 7 bases left between them. Germline assignment: CDR1 SGHNT and CDR2 YENEEA. CDR3: CASSLGEGQPQHF. The CDR3 nucleotides read TGTGCCAGCAGCTTAGGTGAGGGTCAGCCCCAGCATTTT.

The rearrangement uses TRBV5-1 and TRBJ2-2; D possibly corresponds to TRBD2 (5 bases). The CDR3 is made up of 13 amino acids. Germline V gene data show CDR1 as SGHRS and CDR2 as YFSETQ. The V and J ends lost 0 bases and 6 bases respectively, with 6 bases between them. The CDR3 sequence: CASSLVSAGELFF. In DNA form, the CDR3 reads TGCGCCAGCAGCTTGGTTAGCGCCGGGGAGCTGTTTTTT.

Notes on this clone: The same CDR3 can be traced to other DNA sequences in this sample. The CDR3 DNA is TGCAGCGTTGAGGAGGGGGCGGCGGAGACCCAGTACTTC. This encodes CSVEEGAAETQYF. The V gene is TRBV29-1, the J gene TRBJ2-5; possibly TRBD1 for D (7 bases). Deletions cut 3 bases from V and 5 bases from J, with 13 bases between. The CDR3 is 13 amino acids. Per the germline V gene, CDR1 is SQVTM and CDR2 is ANQGSEA.

V gene TRBV11-2 combines with J gene TRBJ1-6; tentative D call: TRBD1 (6 bases). V was shortened by 4 bases and J by 7 bases, with 17 bases between the two germline ends. The CDR3 contains 16 residues. Germline CDR1 reads SGHAT; CDR2 reads FQNNGV. The CDR3: CASSSEQGLLNSPLHF. CDR3 nucleotides: TGTGCCAGCAGCTCCGAGCAGGGGCTCTTAAATTCACCCCTCCACTTT.

The chain carries TRBV18 and TRBJ1-3; no definite D call. Trimming stripped 2 bases from V and 0 bases from J, with 8 bases between. The V gene's germline CDR1 is KGHSH and CDR2 LQKENI. The length of the CDR3 is 15 residues. CDR3 sequence reads: CASSPAPSSGNTIYF. The CDR3 DNA is TGTGCCAGCTCACCAGCGCCAAGCTCTGGAAACACCATATATTTT.

The V and J genes are TRBV21-1 and TRBJ2-1; the table's TRBD2 call for D was not verified on the DNA. TRBV21-1 is a pseudogene locus. The CDR3 has 12 residues. For the CDR3, the DNA is TGTGCCAGCAGCAAAGCGCGAAATGAGCAGTTCTTC. It is translated as CASSKARNEQFF.

The V and J genes are TRBV18 and TRBJ2-1; 15 bases fit TRBD2. CDR1 is KGHSH and CDR2 is LQKENI in the germline V gene. The CDR3 is 16 residues long. V gave up 4 bases and J gave up 9 bases; unmatched junction bases: 7. The CDR3 nucleotides are TGTGCCAGCTCACGAGGACTAGCGGGAGGGCATGGTGAGCAGTTCTTC. It codes for CASSRGLAGGHGEQFF.

Only one count was recorded for this clone. Other nucleotide sequences from this sample produce the same CDR3. The chain is built from TRBV18 and TRBJ1-4; D ambiguous. V gave up 4 bases and J gave up 5 bases, with 8 bases separating them. Germline CDR1 KGHSH, CDR2 LQKENI. The CDR3 consists of 13 residues. Here the CDR3 reads CASSLGQNEKLFF. The CDR3 nucleotides are TGTGCCAGCTCACTGGGCCAGAATGAAAAACTGTTTTTT.

J is TRBJ2-4 and V is TRBV30; 7 bases agree with TRBD1. J lost 9 bases, V lost 4 bases, and 3 bases had no gene match. The CDR3 covers 11 residues. CDR1 and CDR2 from the germline V gene are GTSNPN and SVGIG (reference sequence). The CDR3 nucleotides are TGTGCCTGGACAGGGGGAACCATTCAGTACTTC. Translating it yields CAWTGGTIQYF.

The chain couples TRBV27 to TRBJ2-6, with D perhaps TRBD1 (6 bases). Germline V gene lookup returns CDR1 MNHEY and CDR2 SMNVEV (reference sequence). CDR3 length: 18 amino acids. V lost 4 bases and J 4 bases, leaving 20 bases between the germline ends. CDR3 coding DNA: TGTGCCAGCAGTTGGCGGACAGTTGACTCACCCGGGGCCAACGTCCTGACTTTC. Its translation is CASSWRTVDSPGANVLTF. The full variable domain, rest sourced from reference TRBV27 and TRBJ2-6, is EAQVTQNPRYLITVTGKKLTVTCSQNMNHEYMSWYRQDPGLGLRQIYYSMNVEVTDKGDVPEGYKVSRKEKRNFPLILESPSPNQTSLYFCASSWRTVDSPGANVLTFGAGSRLTVL.

V and J are TRBV5-1 and TRBJ2-3; D gene uncertain. The CDR3 contains 14 residues. Per germline, CDR1 SGHRS and CDR2 YFSETQ. V was cut by 0 bases and J by 1 base, with 6 bases left in between. The CDR3 DNA reads as TGCGCCAGCAGCTTGGAGTGGGGCACAGATACGCAGTATTTT. Encoded protein: CASSLEWGTDTQYF.

In DNA form, the CDR3 reads TGTGCCAGCAGCTCCCGCCTAGCGGGAGTTATGGATACGCAGTATTTT. Translation: CASSSRLAGVMDTQYF. The genes are TRBV7-9 and TRBJ2-3; 10 nucleotides match TRBD2. The junction had 10 bases not matched to a gene; V was cut back by 4 bases and J by 6 bases. The CDR3 totals 16 residues. Germline values: CDR1 SEHNR, CDR2 FQNEAQ (reference sequence).